The 22 T cell receptor beta chains below all came from one sample that was sequenced in a study of blood T cells in healthy people across ages. Primed by a sample-barcoded 5' primer and a J-beta primer mix, a second PCR proceeded for 7 to 11 cycles. TCRdb re-analysed the 5' RACE reads in MiXCR, keeping a single row per CDR3 protein. The data contain about 1.8 million distinct CDR3 sequences, about 49% of them singletons. The specimen sequenced was blood. These receptors all come from a woman aged 40 to 50 in good health.

This chain connects TRBV12-3 or TRBV12-4 to TRBJ1-1; 7 bases align to TRBD1. This CDR3 contains 14 residues. J lost 1 base, V lost 6 bases, and 5 bases had no gene match. In nucleotides, the CDR3 is TGTGCCAGCAGAGACCGGGACAGGAACACTGAAGCTTTCTTT. It is translated as CASRDRDRNTEAFF.

A few counts support this clonotype. The chain combines TRBV25-1 with TRBJ2-4; D is undetermined. With the DNA end fitting TRBJ2-5 better, the J assignment may be wrong. This CDR3 has 13 amino acids. Germline CDR1 and CDR2: MGHDK and SYGVNS. CDR3 in amino acids: CASSNTQQETQYF. The CDR3 nucleotides are TGTGCCAGCAGTAACACACAACAAGAGACCCAGTACTTC.

The CDR3 here is CASSQAGHLTNTGELFF. For the CDR3, the DNA is TGCGCCAGCAGCCAAGCAGGACACCTCACGAACACCGGGGAGCTGTTTTTT. The chain combines TRBV4-3 with TRBJ2-2; tentative D call: TRBD1 (5 bases). From germline, CDR1 is LGHNA and CDR2 YSLEER. This CDR3 region has 17 residues. V lost 1 base and J lost 0, with 12 bases in between.

V usage is TRBV7-8 and J usage is TRBJ2-5; D remains unclear. This CDR3 contains 14 residues. The germline V gene encodes CDR1 SGHVS and CDR2 FQNEAQ. Trimming took off 5 bases at V and 5 bases at J, with 15 bases between the two ends. The CDR3 spells CASSPHLGLETQYF. For the CDR3, the DNA is TGTGCCAGCAGCCCCCACTTGGGGTTGGAGACCCAGTACTTC.

The V and J genes are TRBV5-6 and TRBJ2-7; 8 bases agree with TRBD1. This CDR3 is 15 amino acids long. The junction had 14 bases not matched to a gene; V was cut back by 3 bases and J by 9 bases. Germline CDR1 and CDR2: SGHDT and YYEEEE. CDR3 amino acids: CASSCPGQVLSGQYF. The CDR3 DNA reads as TGTGCCAGCAGCTGCCCGGGACAGGTGCTTTCTGGGCAGTACTTC.

The rearrangement uses TRBV6-6 and TRBJ1-2; D unclear. Per germline, CDR1 MNHNY and CDR2 SVGAGI (reference sequence). The V end was cut by 0 bases, the J end by 6 bases, with 5 bases between. The CDR3 contains 12 residues. CDR3 in amino acids: CASSYSWDGYTF. As DNA, the CDR3 is TGTGCCAGCAGTTACTCGTGGGATGGCTACACCTTC.

The J gene is TRBJ1-2, the V gene TRBV7-2; D may be TRBD1 (6 bases). The V gene lost 1 base and the J gene lost 5 bases, with 14 bases spanning the gap. CDR3 length: 15 residues. Germline-derived CDR1 and CDR2 are SGHTA and FQGNSA. Here the CDR3 DNA reads TGTGCCAGCAGCTTAGGGCCCAGGGGCGGTTATGGCTACACCTTC. Amino acid sequence: CASSLGPRGGYGYTF.

This clonotype was seen many times. At one boundary the junction diverges from the germline segment, which might be a read error. This chain uses TRBV5-6 with TRBJ2-5, with D possibly matching TRBD2 (6 bases). In germline, CDR1 is SGHDT, CDR2 YYEEEE. The CDR3 is 13 residues long. The chain's CDR3 is CASSAGSQETQYF. CDR3 in DNA: TGCGCCAGCAGCGCCGGGAGCCAAGAGACCCAGTACTTC.

This chain uses TRBV7-2 with TRBJ1-2; 7 nucleotides align to TRBD1. Trimming removed 5 bases from V and 0 bases from J; junction bases left unmatched: 6. The CDR3 has 15 residues. CDR1 SGHTA and CDR2 FQGNSA come from the germline V gene. The CDR3 DNA is TGTGCCAGCAGCACCTTGGGACAGACTAACTATGGCTACACCTTC. It encodes CASSTLGQTNYGYTF. Combining the CDR3 with reference TRBV7-2 and TRBJ1-2 gives the whole variable domain GAGVSQSPSNKVTEKGKDVELRCDPISGHTALYWYRQSLGQGLEFLIYFQGNSAPDKSGLPSDRFSAERTGGSVSTLTIQRTQQEDSAVYLCASSTLGQTNYGYTFGSGTRLTVV.

This clonotype was seen just once. V and J are TRBV9 and TRBJ2-3; no reliable D call. The CDR3 runs 15 residues. V was cut by 4 bases and J by 3 bases, with 15 bases left in between. From germline, CDR1 is SGDLS and CDR2 YYNGEE. The CDR3 sequence: CASSLRLDLTDTQYF. The CDR3 DNA reads TGTGCCAGCAGCTTACGACTCGATCTAACAGATACGCAGTATTTT.

V is TRBV29-1 and J is TRBJ2-1; TRBD2 aligns across 7 bases. This CDR3 region has 12 residues. The V segment lost 7 bases and the J segment 3 bases; nucleotides outside the gene matches: 3. Germline CDR1 SQVTM, CDR2 ANQGSEA. The CDR3 reads CSALAVYNEQFF. DNA for the CDR3: TGCAGCGCCCTAGCGGTCTACAATGAGCAGTTCTTC.

The V and J genes are TRBV7-2 and TRBJ2-5, with D possibly TRBD1 on 5 matching bases. Germline V CDR1 and CDR2: SGHTA, FQGNSA. This CDR3 region has 14 residues. V lost 5 bases and J lost 2, with 12 bases in between. The CDR3 is CASSIRQSQETQYF. DNA for the CDR3: TGTGCCAGCAGCATTCGACAGTCACAAGAGACCCAGTACTTC.

This clonotype was seen more than once but under ten times. V and J are TRBV7-2 and TRBJ2-7; D is perhaps TRBD1 or TRBD2 (5 bases each). This CDR3 has 14 residues. Trimming removed 3 bases from V and 7 bases from J, with 16 bases in between. Germline V gene data show CDR1 as SGHTA and CDR2 as FQGNSA. CDR3 in DNA: TGTGCCAGCAGCTTTGAGGGGACCCTTTCGGAGCAGTACTTC. It is translated as CASSFEGTLSEQYF.

The rearrangement links TRBV28 to TRBJ2-4; the match to TRBD1 covers 8 bases. The CDR3 totals 14 residues. V lost 7 bases, J lost 7 bases, and 9 bases stayed unmatched. In germline, CDR1 is MDHEN, CDR2 SYDVKM. CDR3 sequence (DNA): TGTGCCAGCATGGGCAGGGGGCTTAGGAACATTCAGTACTTC. It yields the protein CASMGRGLRNIQYF.

The rearrangement links TRBV12-3 or TRBV12-4 to TRBJ1-2; possible D gene TRBD1, 6 bases. The CDR3 sequence is 14 residues long. Trimming took off 6 bases at V and 7 bases at J, with 18 bases between the two ends. CDR3 coding DNA: TGTGCCAGCAGCCCTACGGGGGGCGGCTCTGGCTACACCTTC. Residues: CASSPTGGGSGYTF.

The chain combines TRBV4-2 with TRBJ2-3; 10 nucleotides line up with TRBD2. V was pared by 4 bases and J by 5 bases, with 9 bases of the junction left unmatched. Germline V gene data show CDR1 as LGHNA and CDR2 as YNFKEQ. The CDR3 consists of 16 residues. CDR3 sequence reads: CASSPNSAGGRDTQYF. DNA of the CDR3: TGTGCCAGCAGCCCCAATTCAGCGGGGGGGAGAGATACGCAGTATTTT.

The chain links TRBV7-2 to TRBJ2-4, with a tentative D call TRBD2 (6 bases). Matching the DNA end better, TRBJ2-7 makes the J call doubtful. CDR1 SGHTA and CDR2 FQGNSA come from the germline V gene. The CDR3 covers 14 residues. In DNA, the CDR3 is TGTGCCAGCAGCCAGGGACTGCTCCCCTACGAGCAGTACTTC. This encodes CASSQGLLPYEQYF.

The sample holds a few counts of this clonotype. The chain employs TRBV29-1 and TRBJ1-2; perhaps TRBD1 as D (5 bases). This CDR3 spans 12 amino acids. CDR1 and CDR2 from the germline V gene are SQVTM and ANQGSEA. Trimming left V 4 bases short and J 7 bases short, with 13 bases between. The CDR3 is CSVGDRSGGYTF. CDR3 sequence (DNA): TGCAGCGTTGGGGACCGGAGCGGTGGCTACACCTTC. Combining the CDR3 with reference TRBV29-1 and TRBJ1-2 gives the whole variable domain SAVISQKPSRDICQRGTSLTIQCQVDSQVTMMFWYRQQPGQSLTLIATANQGSEATYESGFVIDKFPISRPNLTFSTLTVSNMSPEDSSIYLCSVGDRSGGYTFGSGTRLTVV.

This chain connects TRBV20-1 to TRBJ2-3; 11 bases map to TRBD2. The CDR3 extends over 16 amino acids. Germline CDR1 and CDR2: DFQATT and SNEGSKA (reference sequence). The CDR3 sequence is CSSSGGPLLLTDTQYF. In DNA, the CDR3 is TGCAGCTCTAGCGGGGGGCCCCTTCTCCTCACAGATACGCAGTATTTT.

This chain uses TRBV5-1 with TRBJ2-7, with D perhaps TRBD1 or TRBD2 (5 bases each). Germline CDR1 is SGHRS and CDR2 is YFSETQ. The germline V and J ends were trimmed by 1 base and 7 bases, with 18 bases remaining between them. There are 15 residues in the CDR3. CDR3 loop: CASSLTGNRGDEQYF. The CDR3 DNA reads TGCGCCAGCAGCTTGACGGGAAATAGGGGAGATGAGCAGTACTTC.

The gene calls are TRBV20-1 and TRBJ2-3, with 14 positions matching TRBD2. Germline values: CDR1 DFQATT, CDR2 SNEGSKA (reference sequence). The CDR3 is made up of 16 amino acids. The J segment lost 1 base and the V segment lost 3 bases, leaving 3 bases of the junction unmatched. The CDR3 DNA follows: TGCAGTGCTAGTGGGACTAGCGGGGGAGGCACAGATACGCAGTATTTT. Translated: CSASGTSGGGTDTQYF.

This clonotype was found a few times. The CDR3 protein is CASSFQGNDGYTF. Here the CDR3 DNA reads TGCGCCAGCAGTTTTCAGGGGAATGATGGCTACACCTTC. The J gene is TRBJ1-2, the V gene TRBV5-1; a possible D gene is TRBD1 (6 bases). CDR3 length equals 13 residues. The V gene lost 5 bases and the J gene lost 6 bases, with 14 bases spanning the gap. Germline CDR1 is SGHRS and CDR2 is YFSETQ.